The 17 T cell receptor beta chains reported below all come from one sample, sequenced in a study of T cells in Graves' hyperthyroidism and ophthalmopathy. The CDR3 regions of TCR beta were amplified from RNA transcripts. HTBI primers were the set used in a first-round RT-PCR of the TCR CDR3. TCRdb re-called the multiplex PCR reads with MiXCR, one entry per CDR3 protein. The data contain hundreds of thousands of distinct CDR3 sequences, just over 35% of them seen just once; the ten biggest clones take up less than 35%. Sequences were obtained from blood. These receptors were obtained from a woman between 40 and 55 years old with Graves' hyperthyroidism.

This rearrangement joins TRBV10-2 to TRBJ2-3; no definite D call. Looked up from germline, CDR1 is WSHSY and CDR2 is SAAADI. This CDR3 is 13 amino acids long. V dropped 7 bases and J dropped 0 bases, with 8 bases sitting between them. In nucleotides, the CDR3 is TGCGCCAGCATCGGGTCTAGCACAGATACGCAGTATTTT. It specifies CASIGSSTDTQYF.

Notes on this clonotype: Given a much more abundant clone one base away, this may be a read error. The chain uses TRBV6-5 and TRBJ1-2; 7 bases are a match to TRBD1. CDR1 and CDR2 from the germline V gene are MNHEY and SVGAGI. This CDR3 is 15 amino acids long. The CDR3 DNA is TGTGCCATCAGTTCACCAAGACAGGGCGACTATGGCTACACCTTC. Its translation is CAISSPRQGDYGYTF.

This clonotype appeared a few times. The V gene is TRBV6-5, the J gene TRBJ2-7, with a tentative D call TRBD2 (6 bases). This CDR3 is built from 15 residues. CDR1 and CDR2 from the germline V gene are MNHEY and SVGAGI. The V end was cut by 5 bases, the J end by 3 bases, with 17 bases between. CDR3 sequence reads: CASSVSAGFYYEQYF. The CDR3 nucleotides are TGTGCCAGCAGTGTGTCTGCGGGGTTTTACTACGAGCAGTACTTC.

The V call is TRBV25-1, the J call TRBJ2-6, with D perhaps matching TRBD2 (6 bases). The CDR3 spans 16 residues. The germline V gene encodes CDR1 MGHDK and CDR2 SYGVNS. The V end lost 8 bases, the J end lost 0 bases, and 14 bases lay between the germline ends. The CDR3, as DNA: TGTGCCAGCTCACCCTCGGGGGTCTCTGGGGCCAACGTCCTGACTTTC. Translated: CASSPSGVSGANVLTF.

This clonotype was recorded at least ten times. For the CDR3, the DNA is TGCGCCAGCAGCCAAGAGTACCGGTATGAGTGGGAGACCCAGTACTTC. It encodes CASSQEYRYEWETQYF. V and J are TRBV4-3 and TRBJ2-5, with unresolved D. This CDR3 comprises 16 residues. In germline, CDR1 is LGHNA, CDR2 YSLEER. The V gene lost 0 bases and the J gene lost 5 bases, with 16 bases spanning the gap.

The rearrangement uses TRBV15 and TRBJ2-7, with TRBD1 matching 8 bases. From germline, CDR1 is LNHNV and CDR2 YYDKDF (reference sequence). Germline trimming cut 1 base from V and 2 bases from J; bases unmatched to any gene: 7. The CDR3 loop spans 16 amino acids. The CDR3 spells CATSRVIGTGAYEQYF. As DNA, the CDR3 is TGTGCCACCAGCAGAGTTATCGGGACAGGCGCCTACGAGCAGTACTTC. Full variable domain (rest looked up from reference TRBV15 and TRBJ2-7): DAMVIQNPRYQVTQFGKPVTLSCSQTLNHNVMYWYQQKSSQAPKLLFHYYDKDFNNEADTPDNFQSRRPNTSFCFLDIRSPGLGDTAMYLCATSRVIGTGAYEQYFGPGTRLTVT.

For this clonotype: A single base separates this from a much larger clone, so it may be a read error. The rearrangement uses TRBV5-1 and TRBJ2-7; TRBD1 agrees at 9 bases. The CDR3 is 15 amino acids. Germline V gives CDR1 SGHRS, CDR2 YFSETQ. The CDR3 loop is CASSFAGTGTAERYF. CDR3 bases: TGCGCCAGCAGCTTCGCCGGGACAGGGACGGCCGAGCGGTACTTC.

This chain's CDR3 is CAISGAAWNTGELFF. The DNA for the CDR3 is TGTGCCATCAGTGGGGCAGCATGGAACACCGGGGAGCTGTTTTTT. The J gene is TRBJ2-2, the V gene TRBV10-3, with D uncertain. The CDR3 sequence is 15 residues long. Germline V gene sequence: CDR1 ENHRY, CDR2 SYGVKD. Trimming took 4 bases from V and 1 from J, leaving 10 bases between them.

The chain carries TRBV20-1 and TRBJ2-7; 10 bases are shared with TRBD2. The V gene end was trimmed by 5 bases and the J gene end by 2 bases; junction bases not matched to a gene: 6. The CDR3 contains 14 residues. Looked up from germline, CDR1 is DFQATT and CDR2 is SNEGSKA (reference sequence). CDR3 DNA: TGCAGTGCTCTCGGGCTAGCGGGAGCCTACGAGCAGTACTTC. Protein sequence: CSALGLAGAYEQYF.

The chain has TRBV13 and TRBJ2-6, with D unresolved. The germline V and J ends were trimmed by 5 bases and 0 bases, with 5 bases remaining between them. The germline gives CDR1 PRHDT, CDR2 FYEKMQ (reference sequence). CDR3 length equals 14 residues. The CDR3 sequence is CASSQASGANVLTF. The CDR3 region has the DNA TGTGCCAGCAGCCAAGCCTCTGGGGCCAACGTCCTGACTTTC.

V gene TRBV4-3 combines with J gene TRBJ1-3; no clear D. The V end lost 3 bases, the J end lost 4 bases, and 16 bases lay between the germline ends. Germline V lookup: CDR1 LGHNA, CDR2 YSLEER. The CDR3 length is 16 residues. The CDR3 protein is CASSQGYPEVGNTIYF. CDR3 DNA: TGCGCCAGCAGCCAGGGTTACCCCGAGGTGGGAAACACCATATATTTT.

This clonotype has ten or more counts. This chain joins TRBV10-3 and TRBJ1-5; TRBD1 agrees at 9 bases. V lost 3 bases to trimming and J lost 9 bases; unmatched junction nucleotides: 9. There are 15 residues in the CDR3. The germline V gene encodes CDR1 ENHRY and CDR2 SYGVKD. The CDR3 reads CAISDGQGSVWPQHF. CDR3 DNA: TGTGCCATCAGTGACGGACAGGGGTCGGTTTGGCCCCAGCATTTT.

The chain has TRBV20-1 and TRBJ2-5; possible D gene TRBD2, 6 bases. The germline CDR1 and CDR2 sequences are DFQATT and SNEGSKA (reference sequence). CDR3 size: 15 residues. Trimming removed 4 bases from V and 2 bases from J, with 17 bases in between. The CDR3 reads CSAMGLASPQETQYF. The DNA of the CDR3 is TGCAGTGCTATGGGGCTAGCGAGCCCGCAAGAGACCCAGTACTTC.

This clonotype was observed a handful of times. The genes are TRBV6-2 or TRBV6-3 and TRBJ2-7; unclear D gene. Germline V gene sequence: CDR1 MNHEY, CDR2 SVGEGT. V shed 2 bases and J shed 5 bases, with 4 bases lying between them. The CDR3 runs 11 residues. The CDR3 region is CASSYTHEQYF. In nucleotides, the CDR3 is TGTGCCAGCAGTTACACGCACGAGCAGTACTTC.

The chain recombines TRBV7-9 with TRBJ2-7; 9 nucleotides line up with TRBD1. CDR3 length: 16 amino acids. Germline V gene sequence: CDR1 SEHNR, CDR2 FQNEAQ (reference sequence). Unmatched junction bases numbered 7, after V lost 2 bases and J lost 2 bases. This CDR3 is CASSLRSTGGAYEQYF. The DNA for the CDR3 is TGTGCCAGCAGCTTAAGGTCGACAGGGGGGGCCTACGAGCAGTACTTC.

This chain joins TRBV20-1 and TRBJ2-7; the D gene is possibly TRBD1 (5 bases). This CDR3 spans 15 amino acids. Germline V gene lookup returns CDR1 DFQATT and CDR2 SNEGSKA (reference sequence). V lost 6 bases to trimming and J lost 0 bases, with 18 bases between them. The CDR3 nucleotides read TGCAGTGCCCCGCCGGACAAATATATCTCCTACGAGCAGTACTTC. This translates into CSAPPDKYISYEQYF.

This clonotype is a singleton in its sample. The chain is built from TRBV15 and TRBJ1-2; D is unresolved. This CDR3 contains 12 residues. V lost 4 bases and J lost 4, with 7 bases in between. The germline V gene has CDR1 LNHNV and CDR2 YYDKDF (reference sequence). The CDR3 sequence is CATSNLGYGYTF. CDR3 in DNA: TGTGCCACCAGCAACTTGGGCTATGGCTACACCTTC.